The next 4 T cell receptor beta chains were all read from a single sample in a study of blood T cell repertoires in COVID-19. TCRdb's copy holds only in-frame clones and misses some; the assay was immunoSEQ multiplex PCR. Counted here are roughly 87,000 clones, roughly 89% occurring once; the ten biggest clones make up 5% to 5.5%. Sequenced: peripheral blood. The source is a woman older than 75 with active COVID-19.

CDR3 residues: CATSAASGSPFAYNEQFF. The CDR3 bases are TGTGCCACCAGTGCGGCTAGCGGGAGCCCCTTCGCCTACAATGAGCAGTTCTTC. The V and J genes are TRBV24-1 and TRBJ2-1; 10 bases line up with TRBD2. J was trimmed by 2 bases and V by 5 bases; bases with no gene match: 11. The CDR3 extends over 18 amino acids. Germline V gene data show CDR1 as KGHDR and CDR2 as SFDVKD.

This sequence joins TRBV7-2 and TRBJ2-3; maybe TRBD1 (6 bases). V was trimmed by 5 bases and J by 3 bases, leaving 12 bases between them. From germline, CDR1 is SGHTA and CDR2 FQGNSA. The CDR3 has 14 amino acids. CDR3: CASSGAGATDTQYF. The CDR3 coding sequence is TGTGCCAGCAGCGGGGCAGGGGCGACAGATACGCAGTATTTT.

The chain's CDR3 is CASSPPGQQETQYF. In DNA, the CDR3 is TGTGCCAGCAGCCCCCCGGGACAGCAAGAGACCCAGTACTTC. This sequence joins TRBV6-6 and TRBJ2-5; 7 positions match TRBD1. V lost 6 bases and J lost 2; bases outside the gene matches: 6. The CDR3 totals 14 residues. Germline loops: CDR1 MNHNY, CDR2 SVGAGI (reference sequence).

The chain recombines TRBV7-2 with TRBJ2-7; maybe TRBD1 (6 bases). V was cut by 2 bases and J by 1 base, with 9 bases left in between. The CDR3 loop spans 14 amino acids. The germline V gene has CDR1 SGHTA and CDR2 FQGNSA. The CDR3 here is CASSLSQGSYEQYF. CDR3 coding DNA: TGTGCCAGCAGCTTATCGCAGGGGTCCTACGAGCAGTACTTC.